The clone carrying this TCR beta chain was seen many times. The antigen remains undetermined. These data belong to a study of T cells in Graves' hyperthyroidism and ophthalmopathy. Study-wide findings and caveats: Most expanded thyroid clonotypes above 0.001 also appeared in blood.

There are 12 residues in the CDR3. V lost 8 bases, J lost 2 bases, and 9 bases lay in between. The germline V gene has CDR1 SGHVS and CDR2 FQNEAQ. The study based diagnoses on clinical symptoms, serum thyroxine and TRAb, thyroid ultrasound and orbital computed tomography. Amplified TCR beta CDR3 regions derived from RNA transcripts. Carried out on the TCR CDR3, a first-round RT-PCR used the HTBI primer set. TCRdb redid the calling of the multiplex PCR reads with MiXCR, one entry per CDR3 protein. The sample records hundreds of thousands of distinct CDR3 sequences, 24% being singletons. This TCR came from a woman aged 25 to 39 with Graves' ophthalmopathy. The V call is TRBV7-8, the J call TRBJ1-2; D is unresolved. Sample: blood. The CDR3 sequence: CASGTPNYGYTF. DNA for the CDR3: TGTGCCAGCGGCACACCAAACTATGGCTACACCTTC.